Following are 8 T cell receptor beta chains from one sample sequenced in a study of blood T cell repertoires in COVID-19. The repertoire was sequenced with immunoSEQ multiplex PCR; TCRdb's copy has only in-frame clones and lacks some. The table has around 160,000 clones, roughly nine tenths seen once. Material for sequencing was peripheral blood. Source of these receptors: a man between 18 and 35 years old with acute or convalescent COVID-19.

This clone has more than one count but fewer than ten. The V gene is TRBV30, the J gene TRBJ1-1; no clear D. In germline, CDR1 is GTSNPN, CDR2 SVGIG (reference sequence). There are 13 residues in the CDR3. Trimming removed 0 bases at V and 5 bases at J, with 10 bases between. The CDR3 protein is CAWSVEHRTEAFF. The CDR3, as DNA: TGTGCCTGGAGTGTTGAACATCGAACTGAAGCTTTCTTT. Looking up the rest from reference TRBV30 and TRBJ1-1 gives the full variable domain: SQTIHQWPATLVQPVGSPLSLECTVEGTSNPNLYWYRQAAGRGLQLLFYSVGIGQISSEVPQNLSASRPQDRQFILSSKKLLLSDSGFYLCAWSVEHRTEAFFGQGTRLTVV.

The gene calls are TRBV23-1 and TRBJ2-7; 7 bases match TRBD1. TRBV23-1 is an open reading frame, and its role is uncertain. Trimming cost V 4 bases and J 2 bases; bases outside gene matches: 8. CDR3 length: 15 residues. This CDR3 reads CASSPPGQTAYEQYF. The CDR3, as DNA: TGCGCCAGCAGTCCGCCGGGACAGACAGCCTACGAGCAGTACTTC.

J is TRBJ2-7 and V is TRBV30, with TRBD1 identical over 7 bases. Germline V lookup: CDR1 GTSNPN, CDR2 SVGIG (reference sequence). The CDR3 has 15 residues. V lost 0 bases and J lost 9; bases outside the gene matches: 14. In nucleotides, the CDR3 is TGTGCCTGGAGTGTACAGGGGACATTGATCAGAGGGCAGTACTTC. It yields the protein CAWSVQGTLIRGQYF.

This clone occurred a few times. The rearrangement links TRBV21-1 to TRBJ1-4; the tabulated D call, TRBD1, remains unverified against the DNA. TRBV21-1 has pseudogene status. This CDR3 spans 15 amino acids. CDR3 bases: TGTGCCAGCAGCGGACACACCGACCGTGGTGAAAAACTGTTTTTT. Translating it yields CASSGHTDRGEKLFF.

The rearrangement joins TRBV5-5 to TRBJ1-1; 7 bases fit TRBD1. The CDR3 has 15 amino acids. The J segment lost 5 bases and the V segment lost 4 bases, leaving 11 bases of the junction unmatched. The germline gives CDR1 SGHKS, CDR2 YYEKEE (reference sequence). This CDR3 is CASSAEGGQRTEAFF. The CDR3 DNA sequence: TGTGCCAGCAGCGCTGAAGGGGGCCAGCGGACTGAAGCTTTCTTT.

The chain joins TRBV5-1 to TRBJ2-7, with TRBD1 matching over 9 bases. The CDR3 length is 14 residues. The germline V gene encodes CDR1 SGHRS and CDR2 YFSETQ. The ends lost 3 bases at V and 1 base at J; junction bases unmatched: 2. The CDR3 nucleotides read TGCGCCAGCAGCTACGGGACAGGGTCCTACGAGCAGTACTTC. It translates to CASSYGTGSYEQYF.

This clone was detected once. The rearrangement links TRBV21-1 to TRBJ1-5; the table names TRBD1, a call not compared with the DNA. TRBV21-1 is a known pseudogene. The CDR3 has 15 amino acids. The CDR3 DNA reads TGTGCCAGCAGCAATGGACAGGGAGACAATCAGCCCCAGCATTTT. This translates into CASSNGQGDNQPQHF.

V is TRBV7-2 and J is TRBJ1-6; D possibly corresponds to TRBD1 (6 bases). V lost 5 bases and J 2 bases, leaving 13 bases between the germline ends. Germline V gene sequence: CDR1 SGHTA, CDR2 FQGNSA. The CDR3 extends over 16 amino acids. The DNA of the CDR3 is TGTGCCAGCAGCCAAGGGGGAACGCCCTATAATTCACCCCTCCACTTT. Translation: CASSQGGTPYNSPLHF. The whole variable domain, filled in from reference TRBV7-2 and TRBJ1-6, reads GAGVSQSPSNKVTEKGKDVELRCDPISGHTALYWYRQSLGQGLEFLIYFQGNSAPDKSGLPSDRFSAERTGGSVSTLTIQRTQQEDSAVYLCASSQGGTPYNSPLHFGNGTRLTVT.